The 4 T cell receptor beta chains listed next were all sequenced from one sample in a study of blood T cells in healthy people across ages. A second about 7 to 12 cycle PCR used barcoded and J-beta primers. TCRdb independently ran MiXCR on the 5' RACE reads; one entry per CDR3 protein. The sample lists roughly 1,000,000 distinct CDR3 sequences, roughly 24% occurring once. These data also featured in a second study, about T cells of mothers and their children.

The sequencing input was blood. The receptor source for this set is a girl aged 2-10 years in good health.

The chain is built from TRBV28 and TRBJ1-4; no firm D call. Trimming removed 5 bases at V and 3 bases at J, with 10 bases between. Germline-derived CDR1 and CDR2 are MDHEN and SYDVKM. The CDR3 runs to 14 residues. This chain's CDR3 is CASSGHSSNEKLFF. The CDR3 DNA follows: TGTGCCAGCAGTGGGCACAGCTCTAATGAAAAACTGTTTTTT.

This rearrangement joins TRBV12-3 or TRBV12-4 to TRBJ2-7, with 8 bases aligning to TRBD1. CDR3 length equals 17 residues. After removal of 3 bases from V and 1 base from J, the junction contained 11 bases not matched to a gene. CDR3 region: CASSLESGGIRSYEQYF. For the CDR3, the DNA is TGTGCCAGCAGTTTGGAATCAGGGGGCATTCGTTCCTACGAGCAGTACTTC.

The chain is built from TRBV7-2 and TRBJ2-5; TRBD1 is a possible D gene (5 bases). Germline CDR1 is SGHTA and CDR2 is FQGNSA. CDR3 length equals 14 residues. V was shortened by 3 bases and J by 4 bases, with 12 bases between the two germline ends. This CDR3 reads CASSFLDGAETQYF. The CDR3 nucleotides are TGTGCCAGCAGCTTTCTTGATGGGGCAGAGACCCAGTACTTC.

The chain has TRBV29-1 and TRBJ2-3, with D perhaps given as TRBD1 or TRBD2 (5 bases each). Germline CDR1 and CDR2: SQVTM and ANQGSEA. V was pared by 1 base and J by 6 bases, with 11 bases between. The CDR3 runs 13 residues. The CDR3 sequence: CSVEGDLVDTQYF. CDR3 nucleotide sequence: TGCAGCGTTGAAGGGGACCTTGTGGATACGCAGTATTTT.